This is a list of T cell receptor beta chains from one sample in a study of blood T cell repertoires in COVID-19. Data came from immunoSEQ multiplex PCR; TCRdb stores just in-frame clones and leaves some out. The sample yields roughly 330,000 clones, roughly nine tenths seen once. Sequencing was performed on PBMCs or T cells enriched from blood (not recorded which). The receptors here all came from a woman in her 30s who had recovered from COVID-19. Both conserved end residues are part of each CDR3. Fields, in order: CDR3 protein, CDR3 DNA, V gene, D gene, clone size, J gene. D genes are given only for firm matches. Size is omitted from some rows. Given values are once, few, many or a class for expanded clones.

CATSDPPDRAPYNEQFF,TGTGCCACCAGTGACCCCCCCGACAGGGCCCCCTACAATGAGCAGTTCTTC,TRBV24-1,TRBD1,NA,TRBJ2-1
CASSYRNRQRNGYTF,TGTGCCAGCAGTTACAGGAATAGACAGAGGAATGGCTACACCTTC,TRBV6-5,NA,NA,TRBJ1-2
CASGLVAGPWDGYTF,TGTGCTAGTGGTTTGGTTGCGGGGCCATGGGATGGCTACACCTTC,TRBV12-5,NA,few,TRBJ1-2
CASSFGASAEAFF,TGTGCCAGCAGTTTCGGGGCTAGCGCTGAAGCTTTCTTT,TRBV12-3/TRBV12-4,NA,NA,TRBJ1-1
CASSPDTEAFF,TGTGCCAGCAGCCCGGACACTGAAGCTTTCTTT,TRBV6-6,NA,NA,TRBJ1-1
CAIRRTPDRAHEQYF,TGTGCCATCAGACGAACACCGGACAGGGCCCACGAGCAGTACTTC,TRBV10-3,TRBD1,NA,TRBJ2-7
CASSLGGGYTEAFF,TGCGCCAGCAGCTTGGGGGGAGGTTACACTGAAGCTTTCTTT,TRBV5-1,NA,NA,TRBJ1-1
CASTQGIGEGNQPQHF,TGTGCCAGCACCCAGGGGATTGGTGAAGGCAATCAGCCCCAGCATTTT,TRBV28,NA,NA,TRBJ1-5
CASQGRARGNTEAFF,TGTGCCAGCCAAGGGAGGGCCAGGGGGAACACTGAAGCTTTCTTT,TRBV2,NA,once,TRBJ1-1
CAISGTSGQGDYGYTF,TGTGCCATCAGTGGAACCTCGGGACAGGGCGACTATGGCTACACCTTC,TRBV10-3,TRBD1,NA,TRBJ1-2
CASSSPDSTYEQYF,TGTGCCAGCAGCTCCCCGGACAGCACCTACGAGCAGTACTTC,TRBV7-9,NA,NA,TRBJ2-7
CASSFRLGQGLEAFF,TGTGCCAGCAGCTTTCGGTTGGGACAGGGACTTGAAGCTTTCTTT,TRBV7-2,TRBD1,NA,TRBJ1-1
CASSTGLAEDTQYF,TGTGCCAGCAGCACGGGACTAGCGGAAGATACGCAGTATTTT,TRBV3-1/TRBV3-2,TRBD2,NA,TRBJ2-3
CASSYSGDQPQHF,TGTGCCAGCAGTTACTCGGGCGATCAGCCCCAGCATTTT,TRBV6-2/TRBV6-3,NA,NA,TRBJ1-5
CASSVDRARGYTF,TGTGCCAGCAGTGTGGACAGGGCCAGAGGCTACACCTTC,TRBV2,TRBD1,NA,TRBJ1-2
CASRTDSNTGELFF,TGTGCCAGCAGAACGGACAGTAACACCGGGGAGCTGTTTTTT,TRBV2,NA,once,TRBJ2-2
CASSPRTSDRLFF,TGTGCCAGCAGCCCGAGGACATCGGATAGACTGTTTTTT,TRBV7-2,NA,NA,TRBJ1-4
CASSHHRGLNTEAFF,TGCGCCAGCAGCCACCACAGGGGACTGAACACTGAAGCTTTCTTT,TRBV4-3,TRBD1,NA,TRBJ1-1
CASSHQTSGSYEQYF,TGCGCCAGCAGCCATCAGACTAGCGGGAGCTACGAGCAGTACTTC,TRBV4-1,TRBD2,NA,TRBJ2-7
CASSPKQGGFGDTEAFF,TGTGCCAGCAGTCCCAAACAGGGGGGGTTTGGGGACACTGAAGCTTTCTTT,TRBV6-6,TRBD1,NA,TRBJ1-1
CASSHAGGVYNEQFF,TGCGCCAGCAGCCATGCGGGGGGGGTCTACAATGAGCAGTTCTTC,TRBV4-3,TRBD2,NA,TRBJ2-1
CASSETGRSYNEQFF,TGTGCCAGCAGTGAAACGGGGAGGTCCTACAATGAGCAGTTCTTC,TRBV6-1,NA,NA,TRBJ2-1
CASSFWDPGQATAYEQYF,TGTGCCAGCAGCTTCTGGGACCCGGGACAGGCGACCGCCTACGAGCAGTACTTC,TRBV7-9,TRBD1,NA,TRBJ2-7
CASSGTLRGGYEQYF,TGTGCCAGCAGTGGGACACTGCGTGGTGGATACGAGCAGTACTTC,TRBV6-2/TRBV6-3,NA,NA,TRBJ2-7
CAISVSPTSGGRAEQFF,TGTGCCATCAGTGTTTCCCCCACTAGCGGGGGGAGGGCTGAGCAGTTCTTC,TRBV10-3,TRBD2,NA,TRBJ2-1
CAWSSTGRGKLFF,TGTGCCTGGAGTAGTACAGGGAGAGGGAAACTGTTTTTT,TRBV30,NA,NA,TRBJ1-4
CASRIGAGAVTEAFF,TGTGCCAGCAGAATAGGTGCGGGGGCGGTCACTGAAGCTTTCTTT,TRBV2,NA,NA,TRBJ1-1
CASSPRTSGGAYEQYF,TGTGCCAGCAGTCCGAGGACTAGCGGGGGAGCCTACGAGCAGTACTTC,TRBV27,TRBD2,few,TRBJ2-7
CASSEVYPLHF,TGTGCCAGCAGTGAAGTATATCCCCTCCACTTT,TRBV6-1,NA,NA,TRBJ1-6
CASISIVRGSYGYTF,TGTGCCAGCATTAGTATAGTCAGGGGCTCCTATGGCTACACCTTC,TRBV28,NA,few,TRBJ1-2
CAIGGDRAPFF,TGTGCCATTGGTGGGGACAGGGCACCTTTCTTT,TRBV10-3,TRBD1,once,TRBJ1-1
CASSLEDRGRNTEAFF,TGTGCCAGCAGCTTGGAGGACAGGGGCAGGAACACTGAAGCTTTCTTT,TRBV5-5,TRBD1,NA,TRBJ1-1
CASQGAQNYGYTF,TGCGCCAGTCAGGGGGCGCAAAACTATGGCTACACCTTC,TRBV5-1,TRBD1,NA,TRBJ1-2
CASSHKPQGGKNIQYF,TGTGCCAGCAGCCACAAACCACAGGGGGGCAAAAACATTCAGTACTTC,TRBV14,TRBD1,NA,TRBJ2-4
CASSSDRARSQPQHF,TGTGCCAGCAGCTCCGACAGGGCCCGAAGTCAGCCCCAGCATTTT,TRBV7-2,TRBD1,few,TRBJ1-5
CASSIRFTYEQYF,TGCGCCAGCAGTATTCGGTTCACCTACGAGCAGTACTTC,TRBV23-1,NA,NA,TRBJ2-7
CASSKDRGTDTQYF,TGTGCCAGCAGCAAAGACCGGGGTACAGATACGCAGTATTTT,TRBV11-2,NA,NA,TRBJ2-3
CASRHRGAGTDTQYF,TGTGCCAGTAGACATCGGGGGGCGGGCACAGATACGCAGTATTTT,TRBV19,NA,NA,TRBJ2-3
CASSPSGQPYEQYF,TGTGCCAGCAGCCCGTCGGGACAACCCTACGAGCAGTACTTC,TRBV5-4,NA,once,TRBJ2-7
CASSHTQGSGGYTF,TGTGCCAGCAGCCACACACAGGGATCTGGTGGCTACACCTTC,TRBV11-1,NA,NA,TRBJ1-2
CASISGDQPQHF,TGTGCCAGCATTTCGGGGGATCAGCCCCAGCATTTT,TRBV27,NA,NA,TRBJ1-5
CASSHETYEQYF,TGTGCCAGCAGCCATGAGACCTACGAGCAGTACTTC,TRBV14,NA,once,TRBJ2-7
CASSPDRGPSQPQHF,TGTGCCAGTAGTCCTGACAGGGGGCCTAGTCAGCCCCAGCATTTT,TRBV19,TRBD1,NA,TRBJ1-5
CASSGNRGGETQYF,TGTGCCAGCAGCGGGAACAGGGGCGGGGAGACCCAGTACTTC,TRBV7-6,TRBD1,once,TRBJ2-5
CASSFGGGQETQYF,TGCGCCAGCAGCTTTGGCGGGGGTCAAGAGACCCAGTACTTC,TRBV5-1,TRBD2,NA,TRBJ2-5
CASSLGQYYGYTF,TGTGCCAGCAGTTTAGGGCAGTACTATGGCTACACCTTC,TRBV12-3/TRBV12-4,NA,NA,TRBJ1-2
CASSGRQGSSNQPQHF,TGTGCCAGCAGTGGCCGACAGGGGAGTAGCAATCAGCCCCAGCATTTT,TRBV6-1,TRBD1,NA,TRBJ1-5
CSVVVRLSSYEQYF,TGCAGCGTTGTGGTCAGGTTAAGCTCCTACGAGCAGTACTTC,TRBV29-1,NA,NA,TRBJ2-7
CASSPPFRGTAAFF,TGTGCCAGCTCACCACCTTTCCGGGGGACTGCGGCTTTCTTT,TRBV18,NA,NA,TRBJ1-1